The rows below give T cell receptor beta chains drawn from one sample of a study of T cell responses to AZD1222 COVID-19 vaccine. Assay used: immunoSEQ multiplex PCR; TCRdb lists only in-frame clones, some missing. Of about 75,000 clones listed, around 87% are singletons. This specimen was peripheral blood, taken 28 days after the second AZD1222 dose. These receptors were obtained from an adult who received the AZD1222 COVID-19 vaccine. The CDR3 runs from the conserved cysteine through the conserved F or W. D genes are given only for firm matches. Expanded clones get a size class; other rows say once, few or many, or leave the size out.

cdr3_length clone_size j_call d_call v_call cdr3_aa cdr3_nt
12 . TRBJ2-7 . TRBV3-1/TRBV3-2 CASSRRDYEQYF TGTGCCAGCAGCCGCAGGGATTACGAGCAGTACTTC
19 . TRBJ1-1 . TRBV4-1 CASSQGEAFSGPDRTEAFF TGCGCCAGCAGCCAAGGGGAAGCGTTTTCTGGTCCGGATCGCACTGAAGCTTTCTTT
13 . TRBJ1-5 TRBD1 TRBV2 CASSGRGSQPQHF TGTGCCAGCAGTGGCAGGGGGTCTCAGCCCCAGCATTTT
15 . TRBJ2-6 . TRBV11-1 CASSFGGTGANVLTF TGTGCCAGCAGCTTTGGGGGGACCGGGGCCAACGTCCTGACTTTC
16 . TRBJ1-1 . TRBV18 CASSPGPPGENTEAFF TGTGCCAGCTCACCAGGACCGCCGGGGGAGAACACTGAAGCTTTCTTT
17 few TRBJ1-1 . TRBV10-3 CAITDTVRGRRNTEAFF TGTGCCATCACCGACACAGTAAGGGGGAGGAGGAACACTGAAGCTTTCTTT
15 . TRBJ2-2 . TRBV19 CASTTGRLNTGELFF TGTGCCAGTACCACCGGACGGTTGAACACCGGGGAGCTGTTTTTT
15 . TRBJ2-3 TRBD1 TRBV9 CASSPLGQGTDTQYF TGTGCCAGCTCCCCTCTCGGACAGGGCACAGATACGCAGTATTTT
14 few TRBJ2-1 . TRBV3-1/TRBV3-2 CASSQDHGGNEQFF TGTGCCAGCAGCCAAGATCATGGGGGGAATGAGCAGTTCTTC
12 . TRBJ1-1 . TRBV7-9 CASSTSVTEAFF TGTGCCAGCAGCACGTCGGTCACTGAAGCTTTCTTT
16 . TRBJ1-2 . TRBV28 CASSFRSSVSGYGYTF TGTGCCAGCAGTTTCCGCAGTTCAGTCTCAGGCTATGGCTACACCTTC
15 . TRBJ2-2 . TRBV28 CASSSEGENTGELFF TGTGCCAGCAGTTCCGAGGGGGAAAACACCGGGGAGCTGTTTTTT
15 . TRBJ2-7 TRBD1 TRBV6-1 CASSDLGTGVYEQYF TGTGCCAGCAGTGACCTCGGGACAGGGGTCTACGAGCAGTACTTC
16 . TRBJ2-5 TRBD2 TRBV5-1 CASSLTAGGPWETQYF TGCGCCAGCAGCTTGACTGCGGGGGGGCCATGGGAGACCCAGTACTTC
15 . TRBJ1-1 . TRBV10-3 CAISEPGNPRTEAFF TGTGCCATCAGTGAGCCGGGCAACCCGAGGACTGAAGCTTTCTTT
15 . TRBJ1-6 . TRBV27 CASSPGSSYNSPLHF TGTGCCAGCAGCCCAGGGAGCTCCTATAATTCACCCCTCCACTTT
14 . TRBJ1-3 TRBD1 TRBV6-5 CASSYWDRPQGGNF TGTGCCAGCAGTTACTGGGACAGGCCCCAAGGCGGTAATTTT
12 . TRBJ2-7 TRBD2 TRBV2 CASQRETYEQYF TGTGCCAGCCAGCGGGAGACCTACGAGCAGTACTTC
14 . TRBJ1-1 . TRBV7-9 CASNLGGVNTEAFF TGTGCCAGTAACCTAGGGGGGGTGAACACTGAAGCTTTCTTT
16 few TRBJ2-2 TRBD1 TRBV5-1 CASSGIGTGNTGELFF TGCGCCAGCAGCGGCATCGGGACAGGGAACACCGGGGAGCTGTTTTTT
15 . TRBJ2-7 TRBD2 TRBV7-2 CASTLSPGGGYEQYF TGTGCCAGCACCCTTAGTCCGGGGGGGGGCTACGAGCAGTACTTC
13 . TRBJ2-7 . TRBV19 CASSIGWTYEQYF TGTGCCAGTAGTATCGGGTGGACCTACGAGCAGTACTTC
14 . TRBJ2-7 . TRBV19 CASKSSVEDYEQYF TGTGCCAGCAAGTCTAGTGTAGAAGACTACGAGCAGTACTTC
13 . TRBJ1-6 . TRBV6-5 CASSPDRVTPLHF TGTGCCAGCAGCCCGGACAGAGTAACACCCCTCCACTTT
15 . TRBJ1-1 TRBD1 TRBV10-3 CAISDLEGAGTEAFF TGTGCCATCAGTGATCTGGAGGGGGCGGGCACTGAAGCTTTCTTT
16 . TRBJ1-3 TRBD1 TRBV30 CAWSSGTGVQGNTIYF TGTGCCTGGAGTTCGGGGACAGGGGTTCAAGGAAACACCATATATTTT
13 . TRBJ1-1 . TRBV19 CASRSRGNTEAFF TGTGCCAGTAGGTCTAGGGGAAACACTGAAGCTTTCTTT
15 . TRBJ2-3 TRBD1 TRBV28 CASRGRDRGSDTQYF TGTGCCAGCAGGGGCCGGGACAGGGGTTCAGATACGCAGTATTTT
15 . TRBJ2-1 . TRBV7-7 CASSSGAQLYNEQFF TGTGCCAGCAGCTCCGGCGCCCAACTCTACAATGAGCAGTTCTTC
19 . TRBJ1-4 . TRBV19 CASSIDAFGRENGNEKLFF TGTGCCAGTAGTATAGACGCTTTCGGCAGGGAGAATGGTAATGAAAAACTGTTTTTT
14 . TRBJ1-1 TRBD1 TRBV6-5 CASRDRDGYTEAFF TGTGCCAGCAGAGACAGGGATGGGTACACTGAAGCTTTCTTT
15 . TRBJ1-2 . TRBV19 CASSMGGYANYGYTF TGTGCCAGTAGTATGGGTGGATATGCAAACTATGGCTACACCTTC
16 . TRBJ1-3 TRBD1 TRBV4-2 CASSQPQGVSGNTIYF TGTGCCAGCAGCCAACCTCAGGGGGTGTCAGGAAACACCATATATTTT
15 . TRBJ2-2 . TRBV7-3 CASSPVGLAGGELFF TGTGCCAGCAGCCCGGTGGGACTTGCCGGTGGGGAGCTGTTTTTT
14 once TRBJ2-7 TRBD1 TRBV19 CASSDRDRVYEQYF TGTGCCAGCAGCGACCGGGACAGGGTCTACGAGCAGTACTTC
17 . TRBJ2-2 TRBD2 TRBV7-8 CASSPTSGAYGGGELFF TGTGCCAGCAGCCCCACTAGCGGGGCCTACGGGGGCGGGGAGCTGTTTTTT
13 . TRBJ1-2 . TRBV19 CASRKGGGRGYTF TGTGCCAGTAGGAAGGGCGGGGGAAGGGGCTACACCTTC
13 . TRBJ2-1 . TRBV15 CATSHARSNEQFF TGTGCCACCTCACACGCCAGGTCCAATGAGCAGTTCTTC
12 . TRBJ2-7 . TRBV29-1 CSVDDSTYEQYF TGCAGCGTTGATGACAGCACCTACGAGCAGTACTTC
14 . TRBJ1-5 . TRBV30 CAWSKGGGNQPQHF TGTGCCTGGAGTAAGGGTGGAGGCAATCAGCCCCAGCATTTT
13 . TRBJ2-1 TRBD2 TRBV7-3 CASSQTSGNEQFF TGTGCCAGCAGCCAGACTAGCGGGAATGAGCAGTTCTTC
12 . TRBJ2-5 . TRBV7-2 CASSFPLSPQYF TGTGCCAGCAGCTTTCCTCTCTCTCCCCAGTACTTC
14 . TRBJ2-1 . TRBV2 CASRPRTNPNEQFF TGTGCCAGCAGGCCCAGGACGAACCCCAATGAGCAGTTCTTC
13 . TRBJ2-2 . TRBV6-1 CASSEARFGELFF TGTGCCAGCAGTGAAGCAAGGTTCGGGGAGCTGTTTTTT
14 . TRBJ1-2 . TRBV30 CAWSVIGLYYGYTF TGTGCCTGGAGTGTAATAGGGCTATACTATGGCTACACCTTC
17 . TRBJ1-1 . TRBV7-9 CASSFLAAGLMNTEAFF TGTGCCAGCAGCTTCTTAGCCGCAGGTTTAATGAACACTGAAGCTTTCTTT
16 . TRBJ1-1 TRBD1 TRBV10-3 CAISGSPGQANTEAFF TGTGCCATCAGTGGATCCCCGGGACAGGCGAACACTGAAGCTTTCTTT
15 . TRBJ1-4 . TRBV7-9 CASSLGSNSNEKLFF TGTGCCAGCAGCTTAGGTTCAAATAGTAATGAAAAACTGTTTTTT
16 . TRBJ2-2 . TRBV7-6 CASSLGVGGQGGELFF TGTGCCAGCAGCTTAGGGGTCGGAGGGCAAGGCGGGGAGCTGTTTTTT
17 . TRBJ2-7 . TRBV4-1 CASSQGLRDRGFYEQYF TGCGCCAGCAGCCAGGGCCTTCGCGACAGAGGGTTCTACGAGCAGTACTTC
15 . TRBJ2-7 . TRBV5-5 CASSPTGTPNYEQYF TGTGCCAGCAGCCCGACCGGGACACCTAACTACGAGCAGTACTTC
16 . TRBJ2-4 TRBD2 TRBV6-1 CASSEPSTSGKNIQYF TGTGCCAGCAGTGAGCCCTCGACTAGCGGAAAAAACATTCAGTACTTC
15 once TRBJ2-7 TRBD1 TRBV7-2 CASSSYSGQGSQQYF TGTGCCAGCAGTTCCTATTCGGGACAGGGTTCACAGCAGTACTTC
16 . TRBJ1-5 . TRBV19 CASSMGWTVSNQPQHF TGTGCCAGTAGCATGGGGTGGACGGTGAGCAATCAGCCCCAGCATTTT
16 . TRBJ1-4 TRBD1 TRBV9 CASSPRTGGTNEKLFF TGTGCCAGCAGCCCCCGGACAGGGGGAACTAATGAAAAACTGTTTTTT
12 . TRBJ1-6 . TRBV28 CASATGNSPLHF TGTGCCAGCGCAACTGGTAATTCACCCCTCCACTTT
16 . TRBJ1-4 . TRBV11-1 CASSNLGRRGYEKLFF TGTGCCAGCAGCAACCTGGGGCGCCGGGGGTATGAAAAACTGTTTTTT